This TCR beta chain comes out of a study of T cells in Graves' hyperthyroidism and ophthalmopathy. Germline-derived CDR1 and CDR2 are SGHAT and FQNNGV. The CDR3 runs 15 residues. V was pared by 6 bases and J by 3 bases, with 17 bases between. This clonotype was counted ten times or more. TCR beta CDR3 region amplification was performed from RNA transcripts. First-round RT-PCR with HTBI primers amplified the TCR CDR3 region. TCRdb independently ran MiXCR on the multiplex PCR reads; one entry per CDR3 protein. The data show about 290,000 distinct CDR3 sequences, roughly 15% seen once. The clonotype originates from a woman aged 45-60 years with Graves' hyperthyroidism that later progressed to Graves' ophthalmopathy. Sequenced: blood. The rearrangement links TRBV11-2 to TRBJ2-5, with D possibly TRBD2 on 6 matching bases. This chain's CDR3 is CASSRVMGGEETQYF. The CDR3 nucleotides are TGTGCCAGCAGTAGAGTTATGGGGGGAGAAGAGACCCAGTACTTC.